The 31 T cell receptor beta chains below all came from one sample that was sequenced in a study of cytomegalovirus exposure and HLA in healthy donors. PCR primers comprised 60 Vbeta and 13 Jbeta primers. Clones were sequenced by immunoSEQ multiplex PCR, and TCRdb holds only the in-frame ones, with some missing. The sample holds about 200,000 clones; 85% are singletons and the top ten take 2.3%. Sequencing was done on a sample of PBMCs. The receptor source for this set is a woman in her forties or fifties in good health and CMV-seronegative.

This clone has only one observation. The V gene is TRBV6-6, the J gene TRBJ1-2; D is uncertain. Trimming cost V 8 bases and J 3 bases, with 7 bases left between them. This CDR3 spans 11 amino acids. Germline-derived CDR1 and CDR2 are MNHNY and SVGAGI (reference sequence). CDR3: CASRGDYGYTF. In nucleotides, the CDR3 is TGTGCCAGCCGGGGAGACTATGGCTACACCTTC.

The V and J genes are TRBV27 and TRBJ2-1, with 9 positions matching TRBD2. The CDR3 spans 15 residues. V shed 1 base and J 4 bases; nucleotides not matched to a gene: 2. Per germline, CDR1 MNHEY and CDR2 SMNVEV (reference sequence). The CDR3 loop is CASSLYAGGYNEQFF. DNA for the CDR3: TGTGCCAGCAGTTTATACGCGGGAGGGTACAATGAGCAGTTCTTC.

This chain links TRBV18 with TRBJ2-1, with TRBD1 matching over 7 bases. Trimming cost V 2 bases and J 9 bases; bases outside gene matches: 13. CDR1 is KGHSH and CDR2 is LQKENI in the germline V gene. The CDR3 spans 16 residues. The CDR3, as DNA: TGTGCCAGCTCACCATGGAGGCAGGGGGAAACCGGTGAGCAGTTCTTC. Residues: CASSPWRQGETGEQFF.

The chain couples TRBV5-4 to TRBJ2-1; tentative D call: TRBD1 (5 bases). The germline V gene encodes CDR1 SGHNT and CDR2 YYREEE (reference sequence). This CDR3 is 14 amino acids long. V was trimmed by 0 bases and J by 3 bases, leaving 7 bases between them. In nucleotides, the CDR3 is TGTGCCAGCAGCTTGGGAGACAGCTACAATGAGCAGTTCTTC. Residues: CASSLGDSYNEQFF.

This clone was picked up one time. The chain joins TRBV6-6 to TRBJ1-1; TRBD1 might be the D (6 bases). V lost 1 base and J lost 4, with 16 bases in between. The CDR3 totals 16 residues. The V gene's germline CDR1 is MNHNY and CDR2 SVGAGI (reference sequence). The DNA of the CDR3 is TGTGCCAGCAGTTACTGGCAGGGGAAGGTAGTCACTGAAGCTTTCTTT. Amino acids: CASSYWQGKVVTEAFF.

The chain couples TRBV7-7 to TRBJ2-2, with a tentative D call TRBD1 (5 bases). The V gene's germline CDR1 is SSHAT and CDR2 FNYEAQ (reference sequence). The CDR3 spans 15 residues. V lost 4 bases and J lost 4, with 13 bases in between. CDR3: CASSSLQDRTGELFF. The CDR3 DNA reads as TGTGCCAGCAGCTCACTACAGGACCGCACCGGGGAGCTGTTTTTT.

This rearrangement joins TRBV5-4 to TRBJ1-6; a weak D match, TRBD1 (6 bases). The germline V gene encodes CDR1 SGHNT and CDR2 YYREEE (reference sequence). This CDR3 contains 14 residues. The ends were cut back, 2 bases at V and 8 bases at J, with 11 bases in the middle. The CDR3 reads CASSFQGFYSPLHF. The CDR3 DNA sequence: TGTGCCAGCAGCTTCCAGGGGTTTTATTCACCCCTCCACTTT.

The rearrangement uses TRBV7-9 and TRBJ2-1, with 10 nucleotides matching TRBD2. CDR3 length: 19 amino acids. Germline values: CDR1 SEHNR, CDR2 FQNEAQ (reference sequence). The V segment lost 5 bases and the J segment 0 bases; nucleotides outside the gene matches: 13. CDR3 sequence reads: CASSPRSASGSHSYNEQFF. The CDR3 nucleotides are TGTGCCAGCAGCCCCCGGTCGGCTAGCGGGAGTCACTCCTACAATGAGCAGTTCTTC.

This clone came up once. J is TRBJ2-1 and V is TRBV7-9; 13 nucleotides line up with TRBD2. Germline CDR1 is SEHNR and CDR2 is FQNEAQ (reference sequence). The V gene end was trimmed by 6 bases and the J gene end by 5 bases; junction bases not matched to a gene: 7. The CDR3 extends over 16 amino acids. CDR3 in DNA: TGTGCCAGCAGTACTAGCGGGAGGGGGAGGCACAATGAGCAGTTCTTC. It yields the protein CASSTSGRGRHNEQFF.

This clone was counted between two and nine times. The chain couples TRBV5-1 to TRBJ1-1; a possible D gene is TRBD1 (6 bases). Trimming removed 4 bases at V and 0 bases at J, with 19 bases between. The germline CDR1 and CDR2 sequences are SGHRS and YFSETQ. The CDR3 length is 17 residues. In DNA, the CDR3 is TGCGCCAGCAGCCAAAATACCCCGGGACAACTGAACACTGAAGCTTTCTTT. It translates to CASSQNTPGQLNTEAFF.

The V call is TRBV5-1, the J call TRBJ2-3; 7 bases map to TRBD1. This CDR3 region has 15 residues. Trimming took 1 base from V and 4 from J; bases not matched to a gene: 6. The germline gives CDR1 SGHRS, CDR2 YFSETQ. CDR3 nucleotides: TGCGCCAGCAGCTTGACAGGGGTAGGAGCAGATACGCAGTATTTT. Translating it yields CASSLTGVGADTQYF. Using reference TRBV5-1 and TRBJ2-3 for the parts outside the CDR3, the full variable domain is KAGVTQTPRYLIKTRGQQVTLSCSPISGHRSVSWYQQTPGQGLQFLFEYFSETQRNKGNFPGRFSGRQFSNSRSEMNVSTLELGDSALYLCASSLTGVGADTQYFGPGTRLTVL.

Of note for this clone: Within the sample, other DNA sequences also encode this same CDR3. This rearrangement joins TRBV28 to TRBJ1-2; perhaps TRBD1 as D (5 bases). Deletions cut 7 bases from V and 4 bases from J, with 10 bases between. CDR3 length: 12 residues. Germline V CDR1 and CDR2: MDHEN, SYDVKM. CDR3: CASTPGGYGYTF. The CDR3 bases are TGTGCCAGCACCCCGGGGGGCTATGGCTACACCTTC.

This clone was observed a single time. CDR3 residues: CASSVQGYSRETQYF. CDR3 nucleotides: TGTGCCAGTAGTGTCCAGGGCTACTCACGGGAGACCCAGTACTTC. This chain connects TRBV19 to TRBJ2-5; tentatively, D is TRBD1 (5 bases). The CDR3 extends over 15 amino acids. Germline V CDR1 and CDR2: LNHDA, SQIVND (reference sequence). V lost 5 bases to trimming and J lost 5 bases, with 18 bases between them.

This chain links TRBV9 with TRBJ2-7; TRBD1 agrees at 10 bases. There are 15 residues in the CDR3. Trimming cost V 7 bases and J 5 bases; bases outside gene matches: 12. Germline assignment: CDR1 SGDLS and CDR2 YYNGEE. In DNA form, the CDR3 reads TGTGCCAGCCCCCCTGAGGACAGGGGGATGGACGAGCAGTACTTC. It is translated as CASPPEDRGMDEQYF. Full variable domain (remainder filled in from reference TRBV9 and TRBJ2-7): DSGVTQTPKHLITATGQRVTLRCSPRSGDLSVYWYQQSLDQGLQFLIQYYNGEERAKGNILERFSAQQFPDLHSELNLSSLELGDSALYFCASPPEDRGMDEQYFGPGTRLTVT.

This clone was counted a single time. The chain uses TRBV13 and TRBJ1-4; D is perhaps TRBD1 (5 bases). The germline V gene has CDR1 PRHDT and CDR2 FYEKMQ (reference sequence). This CDR3 region has 15 residues. Deletions cut 4 bases from V and 5 bases from J, with 14 bases between. The DNA of the CDR3 is TGTGCCAGCAGCTCCGGGGGGTGGGGGAATGAAAAACTGTTTTTT. Amino acid sequence: CASSSGGWGNEKLFF.

The chain links TRBV18 to TRBJ2-5, with 9 nucleotides matching TRBD2. J gave up 5 bases and V 1 base, and 8 bases lay outside the gene matches. The CDR3 contains 16 residues. Germline loops: CDR1 KGHSH, CDR2 LQKENI. The CDR3 loop reads CASSPRVAGAQETQYF. CDR3 bases: TGTGCCAGCTCACCACGTGTAGCGGGAGCCCAGGAGACCCAGTACTTC.

This clone occurred once. The chain couples TRBV2 to TRBJ2-5, with 11 nucleotides matching TRBD2. Germline-derived CDR1 and CDR2 are SNHLY and FYNNEI. The CDR3 has 17 amino acids. Trimming removed 4 bases from V and 5 bases from J; junction bases left unmatched: 12. DNA of the CDR3: TGTGCCAGCAGTGTCCTACTAGCGGGAGCTTTAGAGGAGACCCAGTACTTC. Translating gives CASSVLLAGALEETQYF.

J is TRBJ1-2 and V is TRBV4-3; tentatively, D is TRBD1 (5 bases). The germline V gene has CDR1 LGHNA and CDR2 YSLEER. The V end lost 4 bases, the J end lost 1 base, and 13 bases lay between the germline ends. There are 15 residues in the CDR3. CDR3 nucleotide sequence: TGCGCCAGCAGCCTGGGGCAGAGAGATAACTATGGCTACACCTTC. As protein: CASSLGQRDNYGYTF.

The chain uses TRBV27 and TRBJ2-1; TRBD2 aligns across 7 bases. With 4 bases clipped from V and 7 bases from J, the junction kept 13 bases outside the gene matches. CDR3 length: 16 amino acids. Looked up from germline, CDR1 is MNHEY and CDR2 is SMNVEV (reference sequence). The CDR3 coding sequence is TGTGCCAGCAGTTCCCCGGTAGCGGGTTTTGAGAATGAGCAGTTCTTC. Residues: CASSSPVAGFENEQFF.

The chain recombines TRBV4-1 with TRBJ2-1; TRBD2 agrees at 9 bases. Germline V CDR1 and CDR2: MGHRA, YSYEKL. The CDR3 contains 15 residues. V trimming: 4 bases; J trimming: 7 bases; junction bases outside the gene matches: 8. CDR3 sequence (DNA): TGCGCCAGCAGCCTCCAGCGGGAGGTTGGAAATGAGCAGTTCTTC. The encoded protein is CASSLQREVGNEQFF.

This clone was counted a few times. V and J are TRBV7-2 and TRBJ1-1, with D maybe TRBD1 (5 bases). Germline CDR1 is SGHTA and CDR2 is FQGNSA. This CDR3 has 11 residues. The V end lost 8 bases, the J end lost 3 bases, and 7 bases lay between the germline ends. CDR3 protein: CASGGDTEAFF. The CDR3, as DNA: TGTGCCAGCGGAGGGGACACTGAAGCTTTCTTT.

The CDR3 reads CASSYTGRTEAFF. For the CDR3, the DNA is TGTGCCAGCAGTTACACAGGTAGGACTGAAGCTTTCTTT. The V gene is TRBV28, the J gene TRBJ1-1, with D maybe TRBD1 (5 bases). Germline lookup yields CDR1 MDHEN and CDR2 SYDVKM. The CDR3 loop spans 13 amino acids. Trimming cost V 4 bases and J 5 bases, with 11 bases left between them.

The rearrangement links TRBV5-1 to TRBJ2-2, with 7 bases that match TRBD2. The length of the CDR3 is 14 residues. The V segment lost 4 bases and the J segment 6 bases; nucleotides outside the gene matches: 6. Germline CDR1 SGHRS, CDR2 YFSETQ. CDR3 in amino acids: CASSPPGGSGELFF. CDR3 DNA: TGCGCCAGCAGCCCCCCGGGAGGATCCGGGGAGCTGTTTTTT.

Turning to this clone: The junction and the germline gene differ at one end; a read error may be behind it. This chain joins TRBV20-1 and TRBJ1-2; no clear D. Looked up from germline, CDR1 is DFQATT and CDR2 is SNEGSKA (reference sequence). The CDR3 consists of 10 residues. CDR3 in amino acids: CRGSNDGYTF. Written as DNA, the CDR3 is TGCAGGGGGAGTAACGATGGCTACACCTTC.

In nucleotides, the CDR3 is TGTGCCAGTTCCCACAGGGCGGCGAACACCGGGGAGCTGTTTTTT. This gives the protein CASSHRAANTGELFF. The chain has TRBV18 and TRBJ2-2; D possibly corresponds to TRBD1 (6 bases). The germline V gene has CDR1 KGHSH and CDR2 LQKENI. CDR3 length: 15 residues. V lost 9 bases, J lost 0 bases, and 14 bases lay in between.

The genes are TRBV18 and TRBJ2-1; D is unclear. CDR1 KGHSH and CDR2 LQKENI come from the germline V gene. The V end lost 3 bases, the J end lost 8 bases, and 20 bases lay between the germline ends. The CDR3 loop spans 16 amino acids. The CDR3 DNA sequence: TGTGCCAGCTCACCGCTGCCTCACGCCATACGGGATGAGCAGTTCTTC. This gives the protein CASSPLPHAIRDEQFF.

This chain uses TRBV29-1 with TRBJ1-2; TRBD1 aligns across 9 bases. The V gene end was trimmed by 5 bases and the J gene end by 8 bases; junction bases not matched to a gene: 15. The CDR3 has 15 amino acids. CDR1 is SQVTM, CDR2 ANQGSEA, per germline. CDR3: CSVLVVTGGFSGYTF. The CDR3 nucleotides are TGCAGCGTTCTAGTTGTAACAGGGGGCTTCAGCGGCTACACCTTC.

The genes are TRBV27 and TRBJ2-3, with TRBD2 as a possible D gene (5 bases). Germline V CDR1 and CDR2: MNHEY, SMNVEV (reference sequence). CDR3 length: 16 amino acids. The V end was cut by 3 bases, the J end by 2 bases, with 15 bases between. CDR3 region: CASSFSYAGITDTQYF. The CDR3 DNA is TGTGCCAGCAGTTTTAGTTACGCGGGCATCACAGATACGCAGTATTTT.

A word on this clone: Germline and junction disagree at one end, which may indicate a read error. This chain joins TRBV7-9 and TRBJ2-7; possibly TRBD2 for D (7 bases). There are 15 residues in the CDR3. Germline loops: CDR1 SEHNR, CDR2 FQNEAQ (reference sequence). This CDR3 reads CSSSLEGGGAYEQYF. CDR3 nucleotide sequence: TGTTCCAGCAGCTTGGAGGGGGGGGGCGCCTACGAGCAGTACTTC.

This clone was seen a single time. The chain has TRBV7-2 and TRBJ2-1, with D possibly being TRBD2 (5 bases). CDR1 and CDR2 from the germline V gene are SGHTA and FQGNSA. CDR3 size: 15 residues. Trimming took 4 bases from V and 5 from J, leaving 15 bases between them. CDR3 sequence reads: CASSSLALNHNEQFF. CDR3 coding DNA: TGTGCCAGCAGCTCGCTAGCCCTTAACCACAATGAGCAGTTCTTC.

The chain recombines TRBV5-1 with TRBJ1-6, with a possible D match to TRBD1 (5 bases). The V gene's germline CDR1 is SGHRS and CDR2 YFSETQ. Trimming pared 5 bases from V and 7 bases from J, leaving 16 bases between. This CDR3 is 15 amino acids long. CDR3 protein: CASRDSTVINSPLHF. CDR3 nucleotides: TGCGCCAGCAGGGATTCGACAGTTATCAATTCACCCCTCCACTTT.